The 13 T cell receptor beta chains presented below share a single source sample, sequenced in a study of T cell responses to AZD1222 COVID-19 vaccine. Data came from immunoSEQ multiplex PCR; TCRdb stores just in-frame clones and leaves some out. The sample has around 140,000 clones. The source material was peripheral blood. All receptors derive from an adult in good health.

This chain joins TRBV6-5 and TRBJ2-7, with D perhaps TRBD2 (5 bases). V lost 4 bases and J 2 bases, leaving 9 bases between the germline ends. CDR3 length equals 13 residues. The germline gives CDR1 MNHEY, CDR2 SVGAGI. CDR3 region: CASSSPGTYEQYF. CDR3 sequence (DNA): TGTGCCAGCAGTTCTCCGGGGACCTACGAGCAGTACTTC.

The V gene is TRBV19, the J gene TRBJ2-2; D may be TRBD2 (5 bases). CDR3 length: 12 amino acids. The germline CDR1 and CDR2 sequences are LNHDA and SQIVND (reference sequence). The germline V and J ends were trimmed by 4 bases and 13 bases, with 13 bases remaining between them. Written as DNA, the CDR3 is TGTGCCAGTAGTACCCCCGGGAAGTGGCTGTTTTTT. This gives the protein CASSTPGKWLFF. The full variable domain, completed using reference TRBV19 and TRBJ2-2, is DGGITQSPKYLFRKEGQNVTLSCEQNLNHDAMYWYRQDPGQGLRLIYYSQIVNDFQKGDIAEGYSVSREKKESFPLTVTSAQKNPTAFYLCASSTPGKWLFFGEGSRLTVL.

The chain joins TRBV27 to TRBJ1-1; the match to TRBD1 covers 11 bases. This CDR3 is 15 amino acids long. Per germline, CDR1 MNHEY and CDR2 SMNVEV (reference sequence). V lost 5 bases to trimming and J lost 4 bases; unmatched junction nucleotides: 6. CDR3 loop: CASSLRDRGITEAFF. CDR3 bases: TGTGCCAGCAGTCTGCGGGACAGGGGGATCACTGAAGCTTTCTTT.

As DNA, the CDR3 is TGTGCCAGCAGCCCCGACAGCAATCAGCCCCAGCATTTT. It yields the protein CASSPDSNQPQHF. This chain links TRBV7-9 with TRBJ1-5; D gene ambiguous. The CDR3 has 13 residues. Trimming removed 5 bases from V and 1 base from J, with 6 bases in between. Germline V gene lookup returns CDR1 SEHNR and CDR2 FQNEAQ (reference sequence). Based on the CDR3 plus reference TRBV7-9 and TRBJ1-5, the full variable domain is DTGVSQNPRHKITKRGQNVTFRCDPISEHNRLYWYRQTLGQGPEFLTYFQNEAQLEKSRLLSDRFSAERPKGSFSTLEIQRTEQGDSAMYLCASSPDSNQPQHFGDGTRLSIL.

The rearrangement joins TRBV7-2 to TRBJ2-5; the D call may be TRBD1 or TRBD2 (5 bases each). CDR3 length: 15 residues. CDR1 and CDR2 (germline): SGHTA, FQGNSA. The V end was cut by 1 base, the J end by 2 bases, with 11 bases between. This chain's CDR3 is CASSLVGTDQETQYF. The CDR3, as DNA: TGTGCCAGCAGCTTAGTGGGGACGGATCAAGAGACCCAGTACTTC.

The rearrangement joins TRBV14 to TRBJ1-6, with 8 bases matching TRBD1. The V and J ends lost 4 bases and 14 bases, in that order; junction bases with no gene match: 16. Germline assignment: CDR1 SGHDN and CDR2 FVKESK. The length of the CDR3 is 16 residues. CDR3 in DNA: TGTGCCAGCAGCCCATGGGGGACAGGAAGAAATTCGGCCCTCCACTTT. It specifies CASSPWGTGRNSALHF.

The gene calls are TRBV6-2 or TRBV6-3 and TRBJ2-6; either TRBD1 or TRBD2 may fit D (5 bases each). V lost 5 bases to trimming and J lost 2 bases, with 13 bases between them. This CDR3 has 16 residues. CDR1 and CDR2 (germline): MNHEY, SVGEGT. In DNA form, the CDR3 reads TGTGCCAGCAGTGAGGGTGTGGGGGCTGGGGCCAACGTCCTGACTTTC. Translated, it gives CASSEGVGAGANVLTF.

The CDR3 loop is CASTRDRADNSPLHF. CDR3 DNA sequence: TGTGCCAGCACCCGGGACAGGGCTGATAATTCACCCCTCCACTTT. This chain uses TRBV5-6 with TRBJ1-6, with 9 bases identical to TRBD1. This CDR3 has 15 amino acids. V trimming: 6 bases; J trimming: 5 bases; junction bases outside the gene matches: 6. In germline, CDR1 is SGHDT, CDR2 YYEEEE.

This rearrangement joins TRBV20-1 to TRBJ2-1, with D hard to call. This CDR3 comprises 11 residues. Between the trimmed V and J ends, which lost 6 bases and 5 bases, there was a span of 8 bases. CDR1 and CDR2 (germline): DFQATT, SNEGSKA (reference sequence). The CDR3 spells CSARRHNEQFF. CDR3 DNA sequence: TGCAGTGCCCGGCGTCACAATGAGCAGTTCTTC.

The rearrangement joins TRBV25-1 to TRBJ1-6; D remains ambiguous. Germline V gives CDR1 MGHDK, CDR2 SYGVNS. CDR3 length equals 11 residues. Trimming cost V 6 bases and J 14 bases, with 11 bases left between them. The CDR3 DNA reads as TGTGCCAGCAGCAGTATTAGGGCCCTCCACTTT. Its translation: CASSSIRALHF. The variable domain in full, completed from reference TRBV25-1 and TRBJ1-6, reads EADIYQTPRYLVIGTGKKITLECSQTMGHDKMYWYQQDPGMELHLIHYSYGVNSTEKGDLSSESTVSRIRTEHFPLTLESARPSHTSQYLCASSSIRALHFGNGTRLTVT.

V and J are TRBV5-4 and TRBJ2-2, with D unclear. V was clipped by 1 base and J by 5 bases, with 12 bases between them. Germline lookup yields CDR1 SGHNT and CDR2 YYREEE (reference sequence). There are 15 residues in the CDR3. CDR3 DNA: TGTGCCAGCAGCTTGCAGGCAGGATGGACCGGGGAGCTGTTTTTT. It codes for CASSLQAGWTGELFF.

The J gene is TRBJ1-1, the V gene TRBV10-3; D is perhaps TRBD1 (5 bases). Germline V gene sequence: CDR1 ENHRY, CDR2 SYGVKD. The V and J ends lost 11 bases and 5 bases respectively, with 15 bases between them. The CDR3 sequence is 12 residues long. CDR3 coding DNA: TGTGCCTCGGGGGGACGGGGAACTGAAGCTTTCTTT. It translates to CASGGRGTEAFF.

The chain recombines TRBV7-6 with TRBJ2-7; 8 bases line up with TRBD2. The V gene end was trimmed by 3 bases and the J gene end by 3 bases; junction bases not matched to a gene: 4. CDR1 SGHVS and CDR2 FNYEAQ come from the germline V gene. The CDR3 length is 14 residues. The CDR3 region is CASSFSSGDYEQYF. CDR3 in DNA: TGTGCCAGCAGCTTTAGTAGCGGGGACTACGAGCAGTACTTC.